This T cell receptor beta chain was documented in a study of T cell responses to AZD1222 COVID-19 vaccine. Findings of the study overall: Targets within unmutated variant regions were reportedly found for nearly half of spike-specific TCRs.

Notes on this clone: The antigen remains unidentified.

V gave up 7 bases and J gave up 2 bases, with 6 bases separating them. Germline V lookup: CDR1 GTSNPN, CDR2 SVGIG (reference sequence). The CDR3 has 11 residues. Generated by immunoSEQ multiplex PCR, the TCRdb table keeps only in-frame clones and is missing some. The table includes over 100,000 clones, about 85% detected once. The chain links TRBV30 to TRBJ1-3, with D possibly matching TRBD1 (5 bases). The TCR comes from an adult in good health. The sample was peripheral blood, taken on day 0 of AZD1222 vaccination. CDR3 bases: TGTGCCTCAGGGACTGGAAACACCATATATTTT. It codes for CASGTGNTIYF. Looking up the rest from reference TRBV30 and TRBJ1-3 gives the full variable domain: SQTIHQWPATLVQPVGSPLSLECTVEGTSNPNLYWYRQAAGRGLQLLFYSVGIGQISSEVPQNLSASRPQDRQFILSSKKLLLSDSGFYLCASGTGNTIYFGEGSWLTVV.